A single T cell receptor (beta chain) is shown here with its context. Authors' data handling: Estimation of nucleated cell counts was performed using reference gene primer amplification. Profiled with immunoSEQ multiplex PCR; TCRdb holds only in-frame clones, not every one. V and J calls and clone size are as listed in that table; D and trimming were resolved from the DNA. The sample holds more than 300,000 clones, roughly 90% seen once. This sample was included in a study of blood T cell repertoires in COVID-19. The length of the CDR3 is 16 residues. The V and J ends lost 5 bases and 6 bases, in that order; junction bases with no gene match: 13. The germline gives CDR1 LNHNV, CDR2 YYDKDF (reference sequence).

This receptor was taken from a young woman with COVID-19, enrolled during active disease. The chain uses TRBV15 and TRBJ1-5, with TRBD1 matching over 7 bases. What was sequenced was peripheral blood. The CDR3 sequence: CATSRSDRVGGQPQHF. CDR3 in DNA: TGTGCCACCAGCCGCTCAGACAGGGTAGGGGGTCAGCCCCAGCATTTT.